These T cell receptor beta chains were read from a single sample in a study of blood T cell repertoires in COVID-19. Clones were read by immunoSEQ multiplex PCR, and TCRdb kept only the in-frame ones, dropping some. The data hold about 80,000 clones, with around 88% observed a single time. Specimen: peripheral blood. The receptors originated from an elderly man with active or convalescent COVID-19. Each CDR3 is given with its conserved first and last residue. A D gene is named only where the DNA matches it firmly. A clone size is listed for some rows: how often the clone was seen (once, few, many), or a class if it is expanded.

J	V	size	D	CDR3	DNA
TRBJ1-2	TRBV29-1	-	-	CSAGMSQSNGYTF	TGCAGCGCCGGGATGTCCCAGTCCAATGGCTACACCTTC
TRBJ1-6	TRBV5-6	-	-	CASSRRGTSSYNSPLHF	TGTGCCAGCAGTCGAAGGGGGACAAGCTCCTATAATTCACCCCTCCACTTT
TRBJ2-5	TRBV5-1	-	TRBD2	CASSLGDPGLAVSQETQYF	TGCGCCAGCAGCTTGGGAGACCCGGGACTAGCGGTGAGCCAAGAGACCCAGTACTTC
TRBJ2-7	TRBV20-1	-	-	CSARARDEQYF	TGCAGTGCTAGAGCCAGGGACGAGCAGTACTTC
TRBJ2-7	TRBV19	-	TRBD2	CASSITSSGVGNEQYF	TGTGCCAGTAGTATAACGAGTAGCGGGGTGGGAAACGAGCAGTACTTC
TRBJ1-1	TRBV2	-	TRBD1	CASSARQGEAFF	TGTGCCAGCAGTGCTCGACAGGGGGAAGCTTTCTTT
TRBJ2-2	TRBV7-2	-	TRBD2	CASSAELAGVSTGELFF	TGTGCCAGCAGCGCCGAACTAGCGGGAGTTTCCACCGGGGAGCTGTTTTTT
TRBJ1-2	TRBV7-9	once	TRBD1	CASSLMTGGGYTF	TGTGCCAGCAGCTTAATGACAGGGGGAGGCTACACCTTC
TRBJ2-3	TRBV18	-	-	CASSRLTGTLTSTDTQYF	TGTGCCAGCTCACGTCTTACCGGGACACTTACTAGCACAGATACGCAGTATTTT
TRBJ2-5	TRBV25-1	-	TRBD1	CASSDHTTGDQETQYF	TGTGCCAGCAGTGATCATACTACAGGGGATCAAGAGACCCAGTACTTC
TRBJ2-7	TRBV7-9	-	-	CASSPGGTEQYF	TGTGCCAGCAGCCCCGGTGGTACCGAGCAGTACTTC
TRBJ1-5	TRBV7-8	-	-	CASSLQQGRGQPQHF	TGTGCCAGCAGCTTACAACAGGGTCGTGGGCAGCCCCAGCATTTT
TRBJ1-1	TRBV12-3/TRBV12-4	-	-	CASRGPGGTEAFF	TGTGCCAGCAGGGGCCCGGGGGGGACTGAAGCTTTCTTT
TRBJ2-7	TRBV20-1	few	TRBD2	CSASWREGRVGEQYF	TGCAGTGCTAGTTGGCGGGAGGGCCGAGTCGGCGAGCAGTACTTC
TRBJ2-1	TRBV5-1	-	-	CASSLVMTSSYNEQFF	TGCGCCAGCAGCCTAGTCATGACCAGCTCCTACAATGAGCAGTTCTTC
TRBJ2-7	TRBV9	-	TRBD2	CASTPGLARETYEQYF	TGTGCCAGCACCCCGGGACTAGCGAGAGAGACCTACGAGCAGTACTTC
TRBJ2-1	TRBV10-1	-	TRBD2	CASSETSGRHEQFF	TGCGCCAGCAGCGAGACTAGCGGGAGACATGAGCAGTTCTTC
TRBJ1-5	TRBV30	-	-	CAWTDRADGPQHF	TGTGCCTGGACTGATAGAGCTGATGGGCCCCAGCATTTT
TRBJ2-7	TRBV5-6	-	TRBD1	CASSLVAGGYEQYF	TGTGCCAGCAGCTTGGTTGCAGGGGGCTACGAGCAGTACTTC
TRBJ1-1	TRBV18	once	TRBD1	CASSPDRWITEAFF	TGTGCCAGCTCACCGGACAGGTGGATCACTGAAGCTTTCTTT
TRBJ2-2	TRBV27	many	TRBD2	CASSPVAGAGTGELFF	TGTGCCAGCAGTCCGGTAGCGGGAGCGGGCACCGGGGAGCTGTTTTTT
TRBJ2-1	TRBV5-4	few	TRBD1	CASSPTGGVYNEQFF	TGTGCCAGCAGCCCGACAGGGGGGGTCTACAATGAGCAGTTCTTC
TRBJ2-2	TRBV6-1	-	TRBD1	CASSGAGTGGFTGELFF	TGTGCCAGCAGTGGGGCCGGGACAGGGGGTTTTACCGGGGAGCTGTTTTTT
TRBJ1-5	TRBV3-1/TRBV3-2	-	-	CASSQVHSNNQPQHF	TGTGCCAGCAGCCAAGTCCACAGTAACAATCAGCCCCAGCATTTT
TRBJ2-1	TRBV29-1	-	TRBD2	CSVDSLAGLNEQFF	TGCAGCGTTGATTCACTAGCGGGCCTCAATGAGCAGTTCTTC
TRBJ2-7	TRBV29-1	-	-	CSVNRDNSYEQYF	TGCAGCGTTAACCGGGACAACTCCTACGAGCAGTACTTC
TRBJ1-1	TRBV28	-	-	CASYPHRVGTEAFF	TGTGCCAGTTACCCGCACAGGGTTGGCACTGAAGCTTTCTTT
TRBJ1-2	TRBV13	-	TRBD1	CASSGWDRGAYGYTF	TGTGCCAGCAGCGGATGGGACAGGGGCGCTTATGGCTACACCTTC
TRBJ2-1	TRBV2	-	TRBD2	CASRRGAGGEQFF	TGTGCCAGCAGGAGGGGTGCGGGAGGTGAGCAGTTCTTC
TRBJ1-2	TRBV28	-	-	CASSRTRGGDYGYTF	TGTGCCAGCAGCCGGACGCGGGGGGGTGACTATGGCTACACCTTC
TRBJ1-1	TRBV20-1	-	TRBD1	CSASLDRGTEAFF	TGCAGTGCTAGTTTAGACAGGGGGACTGAAGCTTTCTTT
TRBJ2-1	TRBV4-3	-	TRBD2	CASSQDTLADYGAYNEQFF	TGCGCCAGCAGCCAAGATACACTAGCGGACTATGGCGCCTACAATGAGCAGTTCTTC
TRBJ2-7	TRBV18	-	TRBD2	CASSRLAGDYEQYF	TGTGCCAGCTCCAGACTAGCCGGTGACTACGAGCAGTACTTC
TRBJ1-1	TRBV15	-	-	CATSRDRGGGTEAFF	TGTGCCACCAGCAGAGATCGCGGGGGAGGCACTGAAGCTTTCTTT
TRBJ1-5	TRBV28	few	-	CASRNGGSNQPQHF	TGTGCCAGCAGAAACGGGGGAAGCAATCAGCCCCAGCATTTT
TRBJ1-4	TRBV14	-	-	CASSPRLNEKLFF	TGTGCCAGCAGTCCCCGACTCAATGAAAAACTGTTTTTT
TRBJ1-2	TRBV18	-	TRBD1	CASSLQLPGQAYGYTF	TGTGCCAGCTCACTCCAACTCCCGGGACAGGCCTATGGCTACACCTTC
TRBJ1-5	TRBV4-1	-	TRBD1	CASSQDRGRDNQPQHF	TGCGCCAGCAGCCAAGACAGGGGGCGAGACAATCAGCCCCAGCATTTT
TRBJ1-3	TRBV28	once	TRBD1	CASSVMGTGGGNTIYF	TGTGCCAGCAGTGTAATGGGGACAGGGGGAGGAAACACCATATATTTT
TRBJ2-5	TRBV14	once	-	CASSQDNQETQYF	TGTGCCAGCAGCCAAGATAACCAAGAGACCCAGTACTTC